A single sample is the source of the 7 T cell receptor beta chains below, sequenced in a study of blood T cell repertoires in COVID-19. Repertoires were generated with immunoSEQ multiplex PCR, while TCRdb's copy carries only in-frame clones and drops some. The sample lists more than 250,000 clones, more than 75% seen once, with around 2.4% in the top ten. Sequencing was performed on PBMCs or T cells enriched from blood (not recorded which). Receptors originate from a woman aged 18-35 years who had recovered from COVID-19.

The CDR3 sequence: CSVGVNRANTGELFF. The DNA for the CDR3 is TGCAGCGTTGGGGTCAACAGGGCGAACACCGGGGAGCTGTTTTTT. The genes are TRBV29-1 and TRBJ2-2, with D possibly TRBD1 on 6 matching bases. The V gene's germline CDR1 is SQVTM and CDR2 ANQGSEA. The CDR3 length is 15 residues. Trimming removed 4 bases at V and 0 bases at J, with 12 bases between.

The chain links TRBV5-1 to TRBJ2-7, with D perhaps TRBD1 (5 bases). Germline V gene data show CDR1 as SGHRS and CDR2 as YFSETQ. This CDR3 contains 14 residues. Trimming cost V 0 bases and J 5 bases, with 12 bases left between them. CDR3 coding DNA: TGCGCCAGCAGCTTGGGACAGCTCCCCGACGAGCAGTACTTC. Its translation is CASSLGQLPDEQYF. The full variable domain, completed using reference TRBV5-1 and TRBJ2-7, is KAGVTQTPRYLIKTRGQQVTLSCSPISGHRSVSWYQQTPGQGLQFLFEYFSETQRNKGNFPGRFSGRQFSNSRSEMNVSTLELGDSALYLCASSLGQLPDEQYFGPGTRLTVT.

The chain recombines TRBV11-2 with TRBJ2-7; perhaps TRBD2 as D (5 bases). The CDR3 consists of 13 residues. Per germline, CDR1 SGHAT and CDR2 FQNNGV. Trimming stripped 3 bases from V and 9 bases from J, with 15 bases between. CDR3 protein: CASSLEAPAWQYF. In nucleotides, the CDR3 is TGTGCCAGCAGCTTGGAGGCACCGGCTTGGCAGTACTTC. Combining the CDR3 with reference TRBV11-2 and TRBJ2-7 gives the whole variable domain EAGVAQSPRYKIIEKRQSVAFWCNPISGHATLYWYQQILGQGPKLLIQFQNNGVVDDSQLPKDRFSAERLKGVDSTLKIQPAKLEDSAVYLCASSLEAPAWQYFGPGTRLTVT.

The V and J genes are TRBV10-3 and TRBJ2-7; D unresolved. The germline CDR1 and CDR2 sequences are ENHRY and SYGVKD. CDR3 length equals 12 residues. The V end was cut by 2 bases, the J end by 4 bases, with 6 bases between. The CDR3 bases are TGTGCCATCAGTGAGCCTAGTTACGAGCAGTACTTC. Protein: CAISEPSYEQYF.

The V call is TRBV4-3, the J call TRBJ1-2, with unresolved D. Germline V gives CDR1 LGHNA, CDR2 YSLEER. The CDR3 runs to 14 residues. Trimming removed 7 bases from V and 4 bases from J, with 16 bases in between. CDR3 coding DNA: TGCGCCAGCAACCACGATCCCGAGGCCTATGGCTACACCTTC. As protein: CASNHDPEAYGYTF.

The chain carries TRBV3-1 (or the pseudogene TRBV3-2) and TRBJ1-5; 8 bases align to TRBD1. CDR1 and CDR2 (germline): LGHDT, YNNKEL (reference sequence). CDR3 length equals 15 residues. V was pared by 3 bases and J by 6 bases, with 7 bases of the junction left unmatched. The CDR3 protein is CASSHTPGGSQPQHF. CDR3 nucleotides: TGTGCCAGCAGCCACACCCCAGGGGGCAGTCAGCCCCAGCATTTT.

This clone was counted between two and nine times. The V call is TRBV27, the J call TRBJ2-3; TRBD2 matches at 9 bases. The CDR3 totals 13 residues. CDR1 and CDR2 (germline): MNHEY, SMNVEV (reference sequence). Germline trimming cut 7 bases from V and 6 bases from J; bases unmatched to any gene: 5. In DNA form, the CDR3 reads TGTGCCAGCAAGAGACTAGCGGAGGATACGCAGTATTTT. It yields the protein CASKRLAEDTQYF.